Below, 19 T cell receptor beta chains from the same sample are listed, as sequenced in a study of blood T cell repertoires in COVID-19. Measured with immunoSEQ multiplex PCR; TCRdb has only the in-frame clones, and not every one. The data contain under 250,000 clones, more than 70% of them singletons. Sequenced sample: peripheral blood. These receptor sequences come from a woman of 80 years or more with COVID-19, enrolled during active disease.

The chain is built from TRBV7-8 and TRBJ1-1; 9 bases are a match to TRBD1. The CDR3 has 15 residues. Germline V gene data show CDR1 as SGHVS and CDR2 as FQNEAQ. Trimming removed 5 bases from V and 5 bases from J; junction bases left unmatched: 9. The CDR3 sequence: CASSLTGGGGTEAFF. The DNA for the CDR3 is TGTGCCAGCAGCCTTACAGGGGGCGGCGGGACTGAAGCTTTCTTT.

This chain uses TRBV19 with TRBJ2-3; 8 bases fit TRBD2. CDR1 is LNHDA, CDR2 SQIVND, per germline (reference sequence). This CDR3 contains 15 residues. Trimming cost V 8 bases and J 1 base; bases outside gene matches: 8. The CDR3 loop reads CASSISGAGTDTQYF. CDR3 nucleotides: TGTGCCAGTTCGATTAGCGGGGCGGGCACAGATACGCAGTATTTT. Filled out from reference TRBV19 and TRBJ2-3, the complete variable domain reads DGGITQSPKYLFRKEGQNVTLSCEQNLNHDAMYWYRQDPGQGLRLIYYSQIVNDFQKGDIAEGYSVSREKKESFPLTVTSAQKNPTAFYLCASSISGAGTDTQYFGPGTRLTVL.

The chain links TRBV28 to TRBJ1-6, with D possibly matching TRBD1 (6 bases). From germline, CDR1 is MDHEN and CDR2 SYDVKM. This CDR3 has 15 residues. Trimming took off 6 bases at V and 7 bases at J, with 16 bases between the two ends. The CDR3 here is CASSPGTKDNSPLHF. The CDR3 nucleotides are TGTGCCAGCAGCCCCGGGACAAAGGACAATTCACCCCTCCACTTT.

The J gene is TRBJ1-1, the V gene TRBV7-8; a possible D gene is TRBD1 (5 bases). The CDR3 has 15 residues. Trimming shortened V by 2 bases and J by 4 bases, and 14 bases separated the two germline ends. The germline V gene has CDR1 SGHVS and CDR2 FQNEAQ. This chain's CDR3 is CASSLPAGKGTEAFF. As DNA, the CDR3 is TGTGCCAGCAGCTTACCGGCAGGGAAGGGCACTGAAGCTTTCTTT. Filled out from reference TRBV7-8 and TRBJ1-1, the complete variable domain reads GAGVSQSPRYKVAKRGQDVALRCDPISGHVSLFWYQQALGQGPEFLTYFQNEAQLDKSGLPSDRFFAERPEGSVSTLKIQRTQQEDSAVYLCASSLPAGKGTEAFFGQGTRLTVV.

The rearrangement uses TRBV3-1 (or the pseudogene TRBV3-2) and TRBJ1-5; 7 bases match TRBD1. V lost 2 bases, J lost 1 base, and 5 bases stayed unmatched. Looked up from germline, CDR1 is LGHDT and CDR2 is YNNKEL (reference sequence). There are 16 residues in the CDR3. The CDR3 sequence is CASSQTWGQSNQPQHF. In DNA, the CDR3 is TGTGCCAGCAGCCAAACTTGGGGACAGAGCAATCAGCCCCAGCATTTT.

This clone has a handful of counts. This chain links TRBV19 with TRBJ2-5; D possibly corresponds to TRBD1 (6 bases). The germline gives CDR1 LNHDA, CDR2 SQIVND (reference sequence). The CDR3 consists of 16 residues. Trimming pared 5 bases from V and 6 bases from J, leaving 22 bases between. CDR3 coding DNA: TGTGCCAGTAGTCCAAGCCAGGGGCAAAGGCGACAGACCCAGTACTTC. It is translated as CASSPSQGQRRQTQYF.

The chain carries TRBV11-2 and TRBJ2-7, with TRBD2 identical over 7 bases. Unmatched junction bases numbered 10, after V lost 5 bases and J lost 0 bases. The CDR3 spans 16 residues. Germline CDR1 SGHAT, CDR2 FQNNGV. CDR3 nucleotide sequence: TGTGCCAGCAGCCTCTCCTTCGGGGGGAGCTCCTACGAGCAGTACTTC. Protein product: CASSLSFGGSSYEQYF.

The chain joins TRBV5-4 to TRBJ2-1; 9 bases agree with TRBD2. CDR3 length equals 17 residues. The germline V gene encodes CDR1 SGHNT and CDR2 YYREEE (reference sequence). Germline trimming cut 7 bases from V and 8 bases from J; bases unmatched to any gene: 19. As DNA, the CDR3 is TGTGCCAGCGCTCTGGCGGGGGGGGGCACGGCGCCCCATGAGCAGTTCTTC. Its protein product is CASALAGGGTAPHEQFF.

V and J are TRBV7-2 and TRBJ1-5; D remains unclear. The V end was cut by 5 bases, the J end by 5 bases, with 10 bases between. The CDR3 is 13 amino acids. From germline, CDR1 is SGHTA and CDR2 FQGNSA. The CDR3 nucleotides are TGTGCCAGCAGCGCCGCGGTGCATCAGCCCCAGCATTTT. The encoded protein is CASSAAVHQPQHF.

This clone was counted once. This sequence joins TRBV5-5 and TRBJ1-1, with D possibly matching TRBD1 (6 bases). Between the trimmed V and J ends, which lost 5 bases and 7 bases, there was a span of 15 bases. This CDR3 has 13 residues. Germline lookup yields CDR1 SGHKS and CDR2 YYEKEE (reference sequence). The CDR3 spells CASSSAGVGEAFF. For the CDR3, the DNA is TGTGCCAGCAGTTCCGCAGGGGTCGGTGAAGCTTTCTTT.

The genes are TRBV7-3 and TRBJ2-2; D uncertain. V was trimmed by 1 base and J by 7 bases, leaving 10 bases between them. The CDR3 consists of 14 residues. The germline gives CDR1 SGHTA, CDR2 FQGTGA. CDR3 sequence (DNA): TGTGCCAGCAGCTTAATGTTGTCCGGCGGGGAGCTGTTTTTT. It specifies CASSLMLSGGELFF.

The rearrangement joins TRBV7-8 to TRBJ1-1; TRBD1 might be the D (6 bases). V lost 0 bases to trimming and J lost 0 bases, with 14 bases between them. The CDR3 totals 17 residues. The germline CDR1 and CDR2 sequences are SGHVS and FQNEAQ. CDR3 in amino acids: CASSLAGGTRMNTEAFF. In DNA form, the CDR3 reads TGTGCCAGCAGCTTAGCGGGGGGGACAAGGATGAACACTGAAGCTTTCTTT.

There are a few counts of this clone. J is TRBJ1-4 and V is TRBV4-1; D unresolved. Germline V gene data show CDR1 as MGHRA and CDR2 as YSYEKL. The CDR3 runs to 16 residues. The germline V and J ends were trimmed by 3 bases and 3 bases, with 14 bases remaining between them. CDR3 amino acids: CASSHDPVAANEKLFF. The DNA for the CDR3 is TGCGCCAGCAGCCATGACCCCGTGGCGGCTAATGAAAAACTGTTTTTT.

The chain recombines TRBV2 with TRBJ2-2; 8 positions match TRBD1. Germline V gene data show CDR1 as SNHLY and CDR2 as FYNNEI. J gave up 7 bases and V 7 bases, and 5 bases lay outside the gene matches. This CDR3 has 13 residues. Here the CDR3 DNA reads TGTGCCAGCACCGACAGGGGTGACGGGGAGCTGTTTTTT. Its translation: CASTDRGDGELFF.

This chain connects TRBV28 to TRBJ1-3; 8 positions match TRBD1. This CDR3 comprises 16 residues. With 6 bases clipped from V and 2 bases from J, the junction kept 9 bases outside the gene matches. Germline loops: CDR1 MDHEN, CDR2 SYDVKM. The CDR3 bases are TGTGCCAGCAGGGGGCAGGGGGCGCTTACTGGAAACACCATATATTTT. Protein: CASRGQGALTGNTIYF.

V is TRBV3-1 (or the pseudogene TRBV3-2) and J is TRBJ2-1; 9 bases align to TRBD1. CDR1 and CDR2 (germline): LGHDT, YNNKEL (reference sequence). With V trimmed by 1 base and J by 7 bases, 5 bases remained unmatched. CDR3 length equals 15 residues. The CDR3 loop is CASSQGTGVGNEQFF. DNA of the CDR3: TGTGCCAGCAGCCAAGGGACAGGGGTGGGTAATGAGCAGTTCTTC.

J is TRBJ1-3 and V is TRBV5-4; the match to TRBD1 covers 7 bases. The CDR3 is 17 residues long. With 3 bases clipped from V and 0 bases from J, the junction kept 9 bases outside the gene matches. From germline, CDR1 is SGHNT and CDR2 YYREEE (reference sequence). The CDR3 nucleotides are TGTGCCAGCAGCTCCGGGACAGTAGGCACCTCTGGAAACACCATATATTTT. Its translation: CASSSGTVGTSGNTIYF.

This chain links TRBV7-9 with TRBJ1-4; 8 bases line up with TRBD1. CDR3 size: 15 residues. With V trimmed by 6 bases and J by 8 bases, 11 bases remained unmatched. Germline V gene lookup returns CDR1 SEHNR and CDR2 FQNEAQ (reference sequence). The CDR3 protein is CASRSGTGPGEKLFF. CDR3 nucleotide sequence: TGTGCCAGCAGGAGTGGGACAGGACCAGGGGAAAAACTGTTTTTT.

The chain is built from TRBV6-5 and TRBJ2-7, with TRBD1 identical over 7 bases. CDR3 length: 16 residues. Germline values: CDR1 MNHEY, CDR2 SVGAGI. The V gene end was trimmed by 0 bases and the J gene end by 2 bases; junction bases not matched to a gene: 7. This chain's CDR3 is CASSYSSVTGAYEQYF. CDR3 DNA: TGTGCCAGCAGTTACTCGAGCGTCACAGGGGCCTACGAGCAGTACTTC.